This T cell receptor beta chain was found in a study of shared clonotypes between healthy human individuals. Overall study context: CD4 naive and memory got three plates each, CD8 naive two, CD8 memory one.

CD45RO negativity and positive selection for CCR7 defined naive CD8 cells, a population that excluded terminally differentiated effector memory CD45RA+ cells. Deep-level running was used for the assay. Repertoires were generated with immunoSEQ multiplex PCR, while TCRdb's copy carries only in-frame clones and drops some. The sample holds approximately 840,000 clones, about 96% seen once. The V end was cut by 9 bases, the J end by 5 bases, with 20 bases between. CDR3 length equals 15 residues. CDR1 is SNHLY and CDR2 is FYNNEI in the germline V gene. The chain uses TRBV2 and TRBJ1-5; possibly TRBD1 for D (5 bases). This TCR was sampled from a man younger than 40 in good health. Sequenced sample: naive CD8+ T cells sorted from blood. The CDR3 sequence is CASGGRPLGDQPQHF. Written as DNA, the CDR3 is TGTGCCAGTGGGGGGAGGCCTCTCGGCGATCAGCCCCAGCATTTT.